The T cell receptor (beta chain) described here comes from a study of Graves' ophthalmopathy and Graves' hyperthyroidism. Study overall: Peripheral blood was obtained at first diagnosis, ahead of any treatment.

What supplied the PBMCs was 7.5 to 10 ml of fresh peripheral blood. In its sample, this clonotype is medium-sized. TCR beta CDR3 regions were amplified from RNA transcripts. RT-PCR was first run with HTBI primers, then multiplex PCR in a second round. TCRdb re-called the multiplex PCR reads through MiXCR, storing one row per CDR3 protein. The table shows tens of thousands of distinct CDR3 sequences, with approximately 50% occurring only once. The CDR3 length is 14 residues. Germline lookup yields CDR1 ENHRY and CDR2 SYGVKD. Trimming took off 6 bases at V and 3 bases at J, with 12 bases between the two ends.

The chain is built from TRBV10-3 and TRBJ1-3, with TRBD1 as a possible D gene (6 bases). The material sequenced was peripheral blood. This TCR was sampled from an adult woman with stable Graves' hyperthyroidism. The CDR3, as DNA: TGTGCCATCAGCGTACAGGGTTATGGAAACACCATATATTTT. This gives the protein CAISVQGYGNTIYF.